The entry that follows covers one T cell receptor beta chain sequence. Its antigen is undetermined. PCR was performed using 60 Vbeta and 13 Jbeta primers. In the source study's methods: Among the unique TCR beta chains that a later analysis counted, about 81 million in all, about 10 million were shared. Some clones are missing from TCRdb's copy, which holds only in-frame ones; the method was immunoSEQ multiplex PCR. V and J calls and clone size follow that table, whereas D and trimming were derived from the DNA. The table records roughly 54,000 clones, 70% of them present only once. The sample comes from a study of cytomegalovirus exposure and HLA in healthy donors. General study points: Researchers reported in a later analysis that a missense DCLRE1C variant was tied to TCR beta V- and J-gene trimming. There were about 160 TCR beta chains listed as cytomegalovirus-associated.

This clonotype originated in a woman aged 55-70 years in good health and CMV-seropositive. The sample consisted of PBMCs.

The CDR3 DNA follows: TGTGCCAGCAGCTTAGAGGGGCGCGCTTGGGGGGAGAGAAACTATGGCTACACCTTC. The encoded protein is CASSLEGRAWGERNYGYTF. The chain carries TRBV13 and TRBJ1-2, with D perhaps matching TRBD1 (5 bases). The CDR3 sequence is 19 residues long. Germline CDR1 is PRHDT and CDR2 is FYEKMQ (reference sequence). Trimming cost V 1 base and J 2 bases, with 23 bases left between them.